This passage covers 7 T cell receptor beta chains from one sample sequenced in a study of CD8 T cells in Susac syndrome. Random-hexamer reverse transcription was applied to roughly 0.5 to 1 ug RNA. Each CDR3 protein is one row after TCRdb ran MiXCR on the immunoSEQ multiplex PCR reads. The sample shows fewer than 85,000 distinct CDR3 sequences, roughly 94% of them seen only once. Sequences were obtained from CD8+ T cells from PBMCs. The receptors stem from a human donor with multiple sclerosis.

This chain connects TRBV10-3 to TRBJ2-1; 11 bases agree with TRBD2. Germline V lookup: CDR1 ENHRY, CDR2 SYGVKD. V trimming: 5 bases; J trimming: 6 bases; junction bases outside the gene matches: 6. This CDR3 comprises 15 residues. In nucleotides, the CDR3 is TGTGCCATCAGTTTGACTAGCGGGAACGGCAATGAGCAGTTCTTC. Translating gives CAISLTSGNGNEQFF.

The chain links TRBV4-3 to TRBJ2-3; 9 nucleotides agree with TRBD1. CDR3 length equals 14 residues. Germline V gene sequence: CDR1 LGHNA, CDR2 YSLEER. V gave up 5 bases and J gave up 6 bases; unmatched junction bases: 6. This chain's CDR3 is CASSAGTGPDTQYF. The CDR3 DNA follows: TGCGCCAGCAGCGCCGGGACAGGGCCCGATACGCAGTATTTT.

V and J are TRBV3-1 and TRBJ2-4, with a weak D call TRBD2 (5 bases). Trimming stripped 0 bases from V and 4 bases from J, with 13 bases between. The germline CDR1 and CDR2 sequences are LGHDT and YNNKEL (reference sequence). The CDR3 has 16 amino acids. For the CDR3, the DNA is TGTGCCAGCAGCCAAGAAATAGGACTCACGAAAAACATTCAGTACTTC. It codes for CASSQEIGLTKNIQYF.

V gene TRBV7-9 combines with J gene TRBJ2-1; D not resolved. The V end was cut by 6 bases, the J end by 5 bases, with 17 bases between. The CDR3 spans 15 residues. The germline V gene encodes CDR1 SEHNR and CDR2 FQNEAQ (reference sequence). In DNA, the CDR3 is TGTGCCAGCAGTCCCTCGGCTCTTTGGGACAATGAGCAGTTCTTC. Translation gives CASSPSALWDNEQFF.

The rearrangement joins TRBV11-3 to TRBJ2-1; 13 nucleotides align to TRBD2. Germline loops: CDR1 SGHNT, CDR2 YENEEA. V lost 4 bases and J lost 3; bases outside the gene matches: 3. The CDR3 is made up of 16 amino acids. The CDR3 bases are TGTGCCAGCAGCTCCTGGACTAGCGGGAGCTACAATGAGCAGTTCTTC. Amino acids: CASSSWTSGSYNEQFF.

V usage is TRBV6-2 or TRBV6-3 and J usage is TRBJ2-7, with TRBD1 matching 10 bases. CDR1 is MNHEY, CDR2 SVGEGT, per germline. This CDR3 has 14 residues. Losses at the gene ends were 5 bases for V and 4 bases for J; bases not matched to a gene: 5. The DNA for the CDR3 is TGTGCCAGCAGTCTCCGGGACAGGGGTTACGAGCAGTACTTC. It yields the protein CASSLRDRGYEQYF.

This clonotype was seen just once. The V call is TRBV5-5, the J call TRBJ2-7; TRBD2 matches at 7 bases. CDR1 is SGHKS and CDR2 is YYEKEE in the germline V gene (reference sequence). The CDR3 is made up of 16 amino acids. With 2 bases clipped from V and 3 bases from J, the junction kept 11 bases outside the gene matches. The CDR3: CASSLSAGVGIYEQYF. The CDR3 DNA is TGTGCCAGCAGCTTAAGTGCGGGAGTCGGCATCTACGAGCAGTACTTC.